The sequence of this T cell receptor beta chain was determined in a study of cytomegalovirus exposure and HLA in healthy donors. Looking at the study overall: Among the approximately 410 genotyped donors, approximately 80% were placed in the Caucasian-associated ancestry cluster. Findings and limits, study-wide: Based on reports, TCR beta sequences accurately predicted HLA-A and HLA-B alleles for most subjects. Presence/absence analyses supposed approximately even sequencing depth among donors.

About this clone itself: Antigen: not known.

The PCR was carried out with 60 Vbeta primers and 13 Jbeta primers. Authors' analysis steps: Roughly 10 million shared chains were among approximately 80 million unique TCR beta chains counted in a later analysis. Measured with immunoSEQ multiplex PCR; TCRdb has only the in-frame clones, and not every one. That table furnishes V, J and clone size, whereas the DNA furnished D and trimming. Of 180,000 or so clones detected, around a tenth appear once; the ten largest clones hold 1% to 1.5%. The CDR3 has 13 residues. Trimming left V 6 bases short and J 4 bases short, with 13 bases between. Germline V gene data show CDR1 as MNHNS and CDR2 as SASEGT.

The V and J genes are TRBV6-1 and TRBJ2-7; tentative D call: TRBD2 (5 bases). The sequence came from a woman in her 30s in good health and CMV-seropositive. Sequenced sample: PBMCs. CDR3 DNA: TGTGCCAGCAGCTCCGGACTGTATTACGAGCAGTACTTC. Its protein product is CASSSGLYYEQYF.